The subject of this entry is one T cell receptor beta chain. Its antigen is unidentified. This specimen belongs to a study of beta chain features in type 1 diabetes. The study reverse transcribed the entire isolated RNA, so it sequenced expressed TCRB transcripts. The assay was immunoSEQ multiplex PCR, and TCRdb's table has in-frame clones only and misses some. The sample consists of over 700,000 clones, 15% to 20% of them appearing once. Germline CDR1 reads SGDLS; CDR2 reads YYNGEE. The CDR3 extends over 15 amino acids. Trimming left V 4 bases short and J 4 bases short, with 17 bases between. Overall study results and limits: Reads derived from cDNA could over-represent cells showing high TCR expression. Patients' naive, central memory and regulatory TCRB repertoires appeared more alike than those of healthy donors. Individuals with type 1 diabetes displayed fewer insertions and more deletions at VDJ junctions. There was a moderate but significant shortening of TCRB CDR3s in all four CD4+ subsets of Type 1 diabetes patients.

The chain combines TRBV9 with TRBJ2-5, with D possibly being TRBD1 or TRBD2 (5 bases each). The clonotype comes from a woman younger than 30 in good health. Sequenced: naive CD4+ T cells from blood. CDR3 residues: CASSPGPVVGETQYF. CDR3 coding DNA: TGTGCCAGCAGCCCGGGACCGGTGGTAGGAGAGACCCAGTACTTC.